The 25 T cell receptor beta chains in this list originate from one sample, sequenced in a study of blood T cell repertoires in COVID-19. This table comes from immunoSEQ multiplex PCR, and its TCRdb copy is limited to in-frame clones, with some not included. The sample yields about 200,000 clones, roughly 84% seen once. Specimen: peripheral blood. The origin of the receptors is a man between 35 and 55 years old with acute or convalescent COVID-19.

This sequence joins TRBV29-1 and TRBJ2-1; D perhaps matches TRBD1 (6 bases). Germline V gene lookup returns CDR1 SQVTM and CDR2 ANQGSEA. This CDR3 contains 15 residues. V was shortened by 2 bases and J by 2 bases, with 13 bases between the two germline ends. In nucleotides, the CDR3 is TGCAGCGTTGAACCACAGGGACCTCCCTACAATGAGCAGTTCTTC. This encodes CSVEPQGPPYNEQFF.

The J gene is TRBJ2-3, the V gene TRBV19, with TRBD2 as a possible D gene (6 bases). The CDR3 runs 16 residues. Trimming removed 3 bases at V and 4 bases at J, with 17 bases between. In germline, CDR1 is LNHDA, CDR2 SQIVND (reference sequence). CDR3 bases: TGTGCCAGTAGTATTAGACTAGGGTCTAGCCCAGATACGCAGTATTTT. This gives the protein CASSIRLGSSPDTQYF.

This chain links TRBV5-4 with TRBJ1-3, with D possibly TRBD1 on 6 matching bases. The CDR3 consists of 14 residues. In germline, CDR1 is SGHNT, CDR2 YYREEE (reference sequence). V lost 1 base, J lost 4 bases, and 9 bases lay in between. CDR3 loop: CASSLLTGGNTIYF. CDR3 nucleotides: TGTGCCAGCAGCTTGTTGACAGGAGGAAACACCATATATTTT.

The V call is TRBV2, the J call TRBJ2-5, with 11 positions matching TRBD2. J was trimmed by 4 bases and V by 8 bases; bases with no gene match: 0. The CDR3 sequence is 12 residues long. The germline V gene has CDR1 SNHLY and CDR2 FYNNEI. This chain's CDR3 is CASGLAGETQYF. Written as DNA, the CDR3 is TGTGCCAGCGGACTAGCGGGAGAGACCCAGTACTTC.

This clone showed up just a few times. This chain joins TRBV4-2 and TRBJ2-7; 9 nucleotides match TRBD1. The CDR3 extends over 14 amino acids. The germline CDR1 and CDR2 sequences are LGHNA and YNFKEQ. The V gene end was trimmed by 4 bases and the J gene end by 5 bases; junction bases not matched to a gene: 6. The CDR3 spells CASSPRTGDHEQYF. CDR3 DNA: TGTGCCAGCAGCCCCCGGACAGGGGACCACGAGCAGTACTTC.

This chain links TRBV5-6 with TRBJ1-2, with 7 bases identical to TRBD1. Trimming removed 4 bases from V and 3 bases from J; junction bases left unmatched: 9. CDR3 length: 15 amino acids. Germline V gives CDR1 SGHDT, CDR2 YYEEEE. CDR3 sequence: CASSTRQGGYYGYTF. CDR3 in DNA: TGTGCCAGCAGCACACGACAGGGAGGATACTATGGCTACACCTTC.

The J gene is TRBJ1-4, the V gene TRBV29-1; a weak D match, TRBD1 (6 bases). Germline V CDR1 and CDR2: SQVTM, ANQGSEA. The CDR3 has 13 amino acids. Trimming took off 6 bases at V and 6 bases at J, with 14 bases between the two ends. The CDR3 DNA is TGCAGCGTGGGAGACAGGTCGGATGAAAAACTGTTTTTT. Its translation is CSVGDRSDEKLFF.

The V gene is TRBV5-1, the J gene TRBJ1-1, with D possibly matching TRBD1 (5 bases). Germline V lookup: CDR1 SGHRS, CDR2 YFSETQ. The CDR3 totals 14 residues. V lost 5 bases to trimming and J lost 5 bases, with 16 bases between them. CDR3 DNA sequence: TGCGCCAGCAGTCTTTCGGCAGGGCATACTGAAGCTTTCTTT. Protein: CASSLSAGHTEAFF.

This chain joins TRBV29-1 and TRBJ1-1; D unclear. This CDR3 spans 13 amino acids. Germline-derived CDR1 and CDR2 are SQVTM and ANQGSEA. V lost 0 bases and J lost 1, with 6 bases in between. CDR3 DNA sequence: TGCAGCGTTGAAGATCCCAAGAACACTGAAGCTTTCTTT. Its protein is CSVEDPKNTEAFF.

V gene TRBV20-1 combines with J gene TRBJ1-3, with TRBD1 as a possible D gene (5 bases). The CDR3 loop spans 15 amino acids. The germline V gene encodes CDR1 DFQATT and CDR2 SNEGSKA (reference sequence). V lost 3 bases and J lost 2, with 14 bases in between. CDR3 DNA: TGCAGTGCTAGTGAAGGGGCCGGCACTGGAAACACCATATATTTT. Amino acids: CSASEGAGTGNTIYF.

The chain couples TRBV27 to TRBJ1-1; TRBD1 matches at 8 bases. This CDR3 comprises 14 residues. With 7 bases clipped from V and 6 bases from J, the junction kept 10 bases outside the gene matches. The germline V gene encodes CDR1 MNHEY and CDR2 SMNVEV (reference sequence). Here the CDR3 DNA reads TGTGCCAGCACAACCGGGACAGGTCGAGCTGAAGCTTTCTTT. Its translation: CASTTGTGRAEAFF.

The chain has TRBV15 and TRBJ2-7; 7 bases match TRBD2. J lost 6 bases, V lost 5 bases, and 7 bases had no gene match. Germline V gene sequence: CDR1 LNHNV, CDR2 YYDKDF (reference sequence). This CDR3 contains 13 residues. The DNA for the CDR3 is TGTGCCACCAGCTTGGGACTATCATTCGAGCAGTACTTC. It translates to CATSLGLSFEQYF.

The rearrangement links TRBV7-9 to TRBJ2-3, with D maybe TRBD2 (6 bases). Germline V gives CDR1 SEHNR, CDR2 FQNEAQ (reference sequence). The ends were cut back, 4 bases at V and 0 bases at J, with 11 bases in the middle. CDR3 length: 15 amino acids. The DNA for the CDR3 is TGTGCCAGCAGCTCTGGGGGGAGTAGCACAGATACGCAGTATTTT. Its translation: CASSSGGSSTDTQYF.

CDR3 bases: TGTGCCAGCAGTGACAAAGGGACAGGGGTATCGGAAGCTTTCTTT. Its protein product is CASSDKGTGVSEAFF. This chain connects TRBV6-4 to TRBJ1-1, with TRBD1 matching over 10 bases. J lost 8 bases, V lost 2 bases, and 8 bases had no gene match. The CDR3 length is 15 residues. Germline lookup yields CDR1 MRHNA and CDR2 SNTAGT.

This chain links TRBV2 with TRBJ1-1; 11 nucleotides match TRBD1. This CDR3 is built from 18 residues. The germline CDR1 and CDR2 sequences are SNHLY and FYNNEI. Losses at the gene ends were 5 bases for V and 4 bases for J; bases not matched to a gene: 15. The CDR3 loop reads CASSPYSGTGGIRTEAFF. Written as DNA, the CDR3 is TGTGCCAGCAGTCCTTACTCCGGGACAGGGGGTATTCGCACTGAAGCTTTCTTT.

The chain combines TRBV5-5 with TRBJ1-4; possible D gene TRBD1, 6 bases. The CDR3 is 13 amino acids. Trimming removed 2 bases from V and 8 bases from J, with 10 bases in between. CDR1 SGHKS and CDR2 YYEKEE come from the germline V gene (reference sequence). The CDR3 spells CASSLQGWEKLFF. DNA for the CDR3: TGTGCCAGCAGCTTACAGGGCTGGGAAAAACTGTTTTTT.

This clone came up once. The V and J genes are TRBV28 and TRBJ2-1; D may be TRBD1 (5 bases). The CDR3 covers 16 residues. Trimming removed 5 bases at V and 7 bases at J, with 21 bases between. The germline V gene encodes CDR1 MDHEN and CDR2 SYDVKM. The CDR3 here is CASSIPTLGEKNEQFF. CDR3 nucleotide sequence: TGTGCCAGCAGTATCCCCACCTTAGGGGAAAAGAATGAGCAGTTCTTC. The full variable domain, in which reference TRBV28 and TRBJ2-1 provide the parts outside the CDR3, is DVKVTQSSRYLVKRTGEKVFLECVQDMDHENMFWYRQDPGLGLRLIYFSYDVKMKEKGDIPEGYSVSREKKERFSLILESASTNQTSMYLCASSIPTLGEKNEQFFGPGTRLTVL.

J is TRBJ1-5 and V is TRBV21-1; the DNA was not compared with TRBD1, the D call given in the table. TRBV21-1 is flagged as a pseudogene. This CDR3 comprises 16 residues. The CDR3 sequence: CAREIRDRRSNQPQHF. The DNA of the CDR3 is TGTGCCAGAGAAATCCGGGACAGGCGTAGCAATCAGCCCCAGCATTTT.

The rearrangement uses TRBV11-1 and TRBJ2-3, with 7 bases fitting TRBD1. The CDR3 extends over 16 amino acids. Unmatched junction bases numbered 10, after V lost 5 bases and J lost 2 bases. Germline CDR1 reads SGHAT; CDR2 reads FQDESV (reference sequence). CDR3 region: CASSPDQGVLTDTQYF. CDR3 DNA sequence: TGTGCCAGCAGCCCCGACCAGGGGGTCCTCACAGATACGCAGTATTTT.

This clone was detected only once. The J gene is TRBJ1-5, the V gene TRBV5-1, with D perhaps TRBD1 (6 bases). Trimming took off 0 bases at V and 3 bases at J, with 10 bases between the two ends. Germline V gives CDR1 SGHRS, CDR2 YFSETQ. The CDR3 runs to 15 residues. CDR3 in amino acids: CASSLGDRYNQPQHF. CDR3 nucleotide sequence: TGCGCCAGCAGCTTGGGAGACAGGTACAATCAGCCCCAGCATTTT.

This chain connects TRBV9 to TRBJ1-1, with D possibly TRBD1 on 5 matching bases. This CDR3 comprises 14 residues. Germline CDR1 SGDLS, CDR2 YYNGEE. Trimming pared 2 bases from V and 3 bases from J, leaving 11 bases between. The CDR3 loop is CASSVRREDTEAFF. CDR3 coding DNA: TGTGCCAGCAGCGTCCGCAGGGAGGACACTGAAGCTTTCTTT.

This clone was counted many times. The rearrangement joins TRBV6-1 to TRBJ1-5; D is undetermined. This CDR3 is built from 13 residues. Germline V gene data show CDR1 as MNHNS and CDR2 as SASEGT. The germline V and J ends were trimmed by 1 base and 5 bases, with 6 bases remaining between them. CDR3 residues: CASSEGAHQPQHF. The DNA of the CDR3 is TGTGCCAGCAGTGAAGGGGCCCATCAGCCCCAGCATTTT.

There are a few counts of this clone. The chain recombines TRBV5-5 with TRBJ1-1; the D gene is possibly TRBD1 (6 bases). V lost 5 bases to trimming and J lost 4 bases, with 12 bases between them. CDR3 length: 13 residues. CDR1 and CDR2 (germline): SGHKS, YYEKEE (reference sequence). CDR3 in DNA: TGTGCCAGCAGTACAGGGTCTGGCACTGAAGCTTTCTTT. Translation: CASSTGSGTEAFF.

The rearrangement uses TRBV19 and TRBJ2-2, with 8 bases aligning to TRBD2. This CDR3 has 15 residues. Per germline, CDR1 LNHDA and CDR2 SQIVND (reference sequence). Trimming took 8 bases from V and 7 from J; bases not matched to a gene: 12. DNA for the CDR3: TGTGCCAGTGGATCCTGGACTAGCCAAATCGGGGAGCTGTTTTTT. Protein product: CASGSWTSQIGELFF. Drawing the rest from reference TRBV19 and TRBJ2-2, the complete variable domain is DGGITQSPKYLFRKEGQNVTLSCEQNLNHDAMYWYRQDPGQGLRLIYYSQIVNDFQKGDIAEGYSVSREKKESFPLTVTSAQKNPTAFYLCASGSWTSQIGELFFGEGSRLTVL.

This sequence joins TRBV28 and TRBJ2-3, with 7 bases matching TRBD2. The germline V gene encodes CDR1 MDHEN and CDR2 SYDVKM. The CDR3 runs 15 residues. V lost 6 bases, J lost 2 bases, and 8 bases stayed unmatched. CDR3 in DNA: TGTGCCAGCAGAGGTGGTAGCGGGTACACAGATACGCAGTATTTT. Protein product: CASRGGSGYTDTQYF.